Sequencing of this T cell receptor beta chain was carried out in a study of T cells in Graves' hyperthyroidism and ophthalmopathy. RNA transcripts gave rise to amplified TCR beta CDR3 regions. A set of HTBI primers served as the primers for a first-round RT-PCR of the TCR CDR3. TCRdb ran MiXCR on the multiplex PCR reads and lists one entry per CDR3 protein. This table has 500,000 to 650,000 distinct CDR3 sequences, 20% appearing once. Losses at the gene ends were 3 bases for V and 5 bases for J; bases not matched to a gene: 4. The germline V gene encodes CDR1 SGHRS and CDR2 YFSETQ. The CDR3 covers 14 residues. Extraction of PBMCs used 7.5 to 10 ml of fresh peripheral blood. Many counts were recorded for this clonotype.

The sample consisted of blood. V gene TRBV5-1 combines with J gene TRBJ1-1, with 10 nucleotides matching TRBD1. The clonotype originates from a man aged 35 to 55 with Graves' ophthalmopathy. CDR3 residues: CASSSDRGLTEAFF. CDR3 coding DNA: TGCGCCAGCAGCTCAGACAGGGGGCTGACTGAAGCTTTCTTT.